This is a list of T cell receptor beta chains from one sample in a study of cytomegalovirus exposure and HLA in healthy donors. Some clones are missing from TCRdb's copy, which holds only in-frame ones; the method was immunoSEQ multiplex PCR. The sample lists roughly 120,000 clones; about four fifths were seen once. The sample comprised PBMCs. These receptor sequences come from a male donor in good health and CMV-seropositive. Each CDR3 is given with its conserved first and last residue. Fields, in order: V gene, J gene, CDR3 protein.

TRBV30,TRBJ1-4,CAWSRVEKLFF
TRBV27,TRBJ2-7,CASSLSGGGIPAYEQYF
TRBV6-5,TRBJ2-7,CASSWDRVNEQYF
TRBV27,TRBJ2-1,CASSLSGRDPGHEQFF
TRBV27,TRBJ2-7,CASQTSGGTYEQYF
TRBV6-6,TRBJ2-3,CASIQSRGLRNTQYF
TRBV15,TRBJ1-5,CATSRDRLGQPQHF
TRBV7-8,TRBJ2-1,CASSPRGDSANEQFF
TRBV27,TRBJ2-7,CASRARGSSYEQYF
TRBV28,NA,CASSLPGTEPYEQYF
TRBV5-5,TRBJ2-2,CASSRRQVSNTGELFF
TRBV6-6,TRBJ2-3,CASSYYRGQGADTQYF
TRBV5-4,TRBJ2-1,CASSQGGTSGRVNEQFF
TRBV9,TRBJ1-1,CASSEAKGARLGTEAFF
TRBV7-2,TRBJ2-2,CASSQMDSNTGELFF
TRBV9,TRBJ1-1,CASSVQGADHTEAFF
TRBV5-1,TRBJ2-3,CASNGGGSTDTQYF